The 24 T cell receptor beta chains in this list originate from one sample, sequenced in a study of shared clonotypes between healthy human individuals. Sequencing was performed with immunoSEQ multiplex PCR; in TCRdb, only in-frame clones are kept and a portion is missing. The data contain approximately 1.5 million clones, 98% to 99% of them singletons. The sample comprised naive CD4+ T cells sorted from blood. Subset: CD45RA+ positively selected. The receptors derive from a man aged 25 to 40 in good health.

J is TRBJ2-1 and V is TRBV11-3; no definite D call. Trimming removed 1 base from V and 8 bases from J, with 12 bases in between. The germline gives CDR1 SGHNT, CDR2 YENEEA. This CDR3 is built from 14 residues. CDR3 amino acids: CASSLVGAGDEQFF. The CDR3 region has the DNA TGTGCCAGCAGCTTAGTTGGAGCTGGGGATGAGCAGTTCTTC.

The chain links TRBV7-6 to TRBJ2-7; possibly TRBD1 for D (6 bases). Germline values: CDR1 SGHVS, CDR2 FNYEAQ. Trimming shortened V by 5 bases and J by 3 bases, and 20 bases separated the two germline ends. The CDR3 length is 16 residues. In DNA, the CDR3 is TGTGCCAGCAGCCGACGACTCCGACAGGAAGACTACGAGCAGTACTTC. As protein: CASSRRLRQEDYEQYF.

Here the CDR3 reads CASGWENTEAFF. The CDR3 nucleotides are TGTGCTAGTGGTTGGGAGAACACTGAAGCTTTCTTT. The chain joins TRBV12-5 to TRBJ1-1; D is uncertain. This CDR3 region has 12 residues. CDR1 LGHNT and CDR2 FRNRAP come from the germline V gene. Trimming took 4 bases from V and 1 from J, leaving 4 bases between them. The complete variable domain, with remaining parts taken from reference TRBV12-5 and TRBJ1-1, reads DARVTQTPRHKVTEMGQEVTMRCQPILGHNTVFWYRQTMMQGLELLAYFRNRAPLDDSGMPKDRFSAEMPDATLATLKIQPSEPRDSAVYFCASGWENTEAFFGQGTRLTVV.

CDR3 in DNA: TGTGCCAGCTCGGAACACCAGGGGTTTACCGGGGAGCTGTTTTTT. It yields the protein CASSEHQGFTGELFF. V usage is TRBV18 and J usage is TRBJ2-2, with D possibly matching TRBD1 (6 bases). From germline, CDR1 is KGHSH and CDR2 LQKENI. The CDR3 has 15 amino acids. Trimming left V 6 bases short and J 5 bases short, with 16 bases between.

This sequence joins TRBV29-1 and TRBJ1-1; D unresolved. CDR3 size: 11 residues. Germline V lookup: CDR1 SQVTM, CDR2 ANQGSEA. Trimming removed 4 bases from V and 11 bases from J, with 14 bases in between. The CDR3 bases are TGCAGCGTTGGTGAGGGCCCTCTGGCTTTCTTT. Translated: CSVGEGPLAFF.

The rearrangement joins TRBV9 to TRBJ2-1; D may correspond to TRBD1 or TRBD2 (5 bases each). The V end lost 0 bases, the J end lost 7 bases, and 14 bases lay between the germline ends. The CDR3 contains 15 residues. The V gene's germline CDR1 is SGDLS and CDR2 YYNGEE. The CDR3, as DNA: TGTGCCAGCAGCGTAGCGGGTCAGGGCGGGAATGAGCAGTTCTTC. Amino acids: CASSVAGQGGNEQFF.

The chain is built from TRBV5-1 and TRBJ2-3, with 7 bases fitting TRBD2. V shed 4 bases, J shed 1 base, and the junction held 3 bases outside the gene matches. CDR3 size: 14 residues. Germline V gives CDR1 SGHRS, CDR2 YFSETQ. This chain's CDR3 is CASSGEGGTDTQYF. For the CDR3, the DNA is TGCGCCAGCAGCGGGGAGGGAGGCACAGATACGCAGTATTTT.

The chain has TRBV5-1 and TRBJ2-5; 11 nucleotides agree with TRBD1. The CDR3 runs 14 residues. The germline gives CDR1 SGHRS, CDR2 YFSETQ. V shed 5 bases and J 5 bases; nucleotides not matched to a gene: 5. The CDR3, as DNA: TGCGCCAGCAGACTGGACAGGGGGCGTGAGACCCAGTACTTC. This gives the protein CASRLDRGRETQYF.

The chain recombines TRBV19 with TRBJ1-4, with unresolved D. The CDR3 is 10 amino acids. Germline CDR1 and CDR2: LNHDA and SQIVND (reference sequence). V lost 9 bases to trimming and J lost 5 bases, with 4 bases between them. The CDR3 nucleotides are TGTGCCAGCCGAAATGAAAAACTGTTTTTT. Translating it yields CASRNEKLFF.

The CDR3 sequence: CSAMGADTQYF. As DNA, the CDR3 is TGCAGTGCTATGGGGGCAGATACGCAGTATTTT. The chain joins TRBV20-1 to TRBJ2-3; D may match TRBD1 or TRBD2 (5 bases each). Germline values: CDR1 DFQATT, CDR2 SNEGSKA (reference sequence). The CDR3 covers 11 residues. The ends were cut back, 4 bases at V and 4 bases at J, with 6 bases in the middle.

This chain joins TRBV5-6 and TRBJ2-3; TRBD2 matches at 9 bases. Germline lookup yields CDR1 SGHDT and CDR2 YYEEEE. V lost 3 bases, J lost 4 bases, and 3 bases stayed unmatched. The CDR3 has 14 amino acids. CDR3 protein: CASSSGLAADTQYF. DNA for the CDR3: TGTGCCAGCAGCTCGGGACTAGCTGCAGATACGCAGTATTTT. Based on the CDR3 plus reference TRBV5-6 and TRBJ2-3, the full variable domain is DAGVTQSPTHLIKTRGQQVTLRCSPKSGHDTVSWYQQALGQGPQFIFQYYEEEERQRGNFPDRFSGHQFPNYSSELNVNALLLGDSALYLCASSSGLAADTQYFGPGTRLTVL.

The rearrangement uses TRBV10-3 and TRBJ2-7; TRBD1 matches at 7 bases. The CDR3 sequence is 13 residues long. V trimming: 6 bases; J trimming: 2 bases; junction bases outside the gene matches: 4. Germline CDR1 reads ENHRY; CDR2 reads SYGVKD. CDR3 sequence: CAISGQDPYEQYF. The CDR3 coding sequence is TGTGCCATCAGCGGACAGGACCCCTACGAGCAGTACTTC.

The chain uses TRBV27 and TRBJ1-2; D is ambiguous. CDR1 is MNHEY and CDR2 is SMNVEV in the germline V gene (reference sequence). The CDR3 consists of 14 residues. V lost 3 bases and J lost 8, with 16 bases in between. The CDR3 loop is CASSLSGRAEGYTF. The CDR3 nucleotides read TGTGCCAGCAGTTTGAGTGGCCGGGCGGAAGGCTACACCTTC.

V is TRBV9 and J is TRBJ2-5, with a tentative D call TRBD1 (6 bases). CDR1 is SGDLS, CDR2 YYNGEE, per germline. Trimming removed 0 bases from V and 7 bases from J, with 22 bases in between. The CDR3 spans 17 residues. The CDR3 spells CASSVDTGTLPPGTQYF. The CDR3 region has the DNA TGTGCCAGCAGCGTAGATACAGGGACCCTCCCCCCGGGGACCCAGTACTTC.

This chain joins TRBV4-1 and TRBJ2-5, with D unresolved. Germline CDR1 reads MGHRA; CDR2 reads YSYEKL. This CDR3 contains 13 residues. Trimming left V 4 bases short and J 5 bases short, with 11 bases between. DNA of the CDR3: TGCGCCAGCAGCCCGTTCACGACGGAGACCCAGTACTTC. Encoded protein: CASSPFTTETQYF.

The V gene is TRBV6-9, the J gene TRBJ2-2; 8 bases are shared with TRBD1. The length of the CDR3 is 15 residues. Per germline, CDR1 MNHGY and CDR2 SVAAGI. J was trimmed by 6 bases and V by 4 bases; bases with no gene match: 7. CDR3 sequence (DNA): TGTGCCAGCAGTTCCCACTGGACAGGGCCCGGGGAGCTGTTTTTT. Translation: CASSSHWTGPGELFF.

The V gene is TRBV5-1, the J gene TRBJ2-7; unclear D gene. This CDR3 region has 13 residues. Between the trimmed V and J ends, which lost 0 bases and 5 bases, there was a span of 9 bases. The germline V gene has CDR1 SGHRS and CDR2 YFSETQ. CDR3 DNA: TGCGCCAGCAGCTTGGTGGAGTCCCACGAGCAGTACTTC. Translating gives CASSLVESHEQYF.

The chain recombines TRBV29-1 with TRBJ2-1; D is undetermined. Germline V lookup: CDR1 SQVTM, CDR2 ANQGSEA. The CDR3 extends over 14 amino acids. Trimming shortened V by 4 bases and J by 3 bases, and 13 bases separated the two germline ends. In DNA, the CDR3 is TGCAGCGTTGGCCAACTCGGTAGCTACAATGAGCAGTTCTTC. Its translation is CSVGQLGSYNEQFF.

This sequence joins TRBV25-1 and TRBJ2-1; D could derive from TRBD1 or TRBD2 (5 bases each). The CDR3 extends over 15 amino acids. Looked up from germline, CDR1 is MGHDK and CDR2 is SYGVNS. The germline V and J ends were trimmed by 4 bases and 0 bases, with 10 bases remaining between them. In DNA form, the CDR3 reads TGTGCCAGCAGTGGGGCAGGGAGCTCCTACAATGAGCAGTTCTTC. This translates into CASSGAGSSYNEQFF.

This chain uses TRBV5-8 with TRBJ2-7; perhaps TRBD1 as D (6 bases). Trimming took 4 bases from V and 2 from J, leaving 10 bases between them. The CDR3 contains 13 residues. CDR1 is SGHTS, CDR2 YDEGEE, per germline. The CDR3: CASSRGQAYEQYF. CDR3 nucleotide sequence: TGTGCCAGCAGCCGGGGACAAGCCTACGAGCAGTACTTC.

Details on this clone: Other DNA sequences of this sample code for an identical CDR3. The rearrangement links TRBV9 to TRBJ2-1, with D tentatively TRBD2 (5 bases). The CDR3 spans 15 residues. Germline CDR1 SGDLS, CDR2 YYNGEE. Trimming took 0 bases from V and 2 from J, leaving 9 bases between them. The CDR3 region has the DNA TGTGCCAGCAGCGTAGATGGTAGCGCCTACAATGAGCAGTTCTTC. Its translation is CASSVDGSAYNEQFF.

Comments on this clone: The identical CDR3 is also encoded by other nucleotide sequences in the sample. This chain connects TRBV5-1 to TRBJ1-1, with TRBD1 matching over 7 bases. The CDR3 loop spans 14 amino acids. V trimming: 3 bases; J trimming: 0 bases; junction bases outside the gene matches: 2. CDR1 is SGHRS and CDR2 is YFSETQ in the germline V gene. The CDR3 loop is CASSSGQMNTEAFF. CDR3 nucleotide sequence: TGCGCCAGCAGCTCGGGACAGATGAACACTGAAGCTTTCTTT.

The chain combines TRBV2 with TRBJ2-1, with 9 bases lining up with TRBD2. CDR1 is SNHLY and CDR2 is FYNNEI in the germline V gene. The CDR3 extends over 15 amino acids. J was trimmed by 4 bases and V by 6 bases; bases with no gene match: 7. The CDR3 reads CASRGGAGGYNEQFF. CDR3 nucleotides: TGTGCCAGCAGGGGGGGAGCGGGAGGTTACAATGAGCAGTTCTTC.

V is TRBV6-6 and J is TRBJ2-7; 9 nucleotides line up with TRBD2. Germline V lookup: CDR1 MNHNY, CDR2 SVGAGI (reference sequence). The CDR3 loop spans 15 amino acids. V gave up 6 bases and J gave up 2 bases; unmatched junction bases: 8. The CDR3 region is CASSTPRGRAYEQYF. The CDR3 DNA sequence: TGTGCCAGCAGCACCCCTCGCGGGAGGGCCTACGAGCAGTACTTC.